This is a list of T cell receptor beta chains from one sample in a study of blood T cell repertoires in COVID-19. This table comes from immunoSEQ multiplex PCR, and its TCRdb copy is limited to in-frame clones, with some not included. The sample carries about 260,000 clones, around nine tenths recorded once. Sequencing was carried out using PBMCs or T cells enriched from blood (not recorded which). The receptors were gathered from a woman in her thirties or forties who had been exposed to COVID-19. Each CDR3 is given with its conserved first and last residue. D genes are given only for firm matches.

v_call	j_call	d_call	cdr3_aa
TRBV13	TRBJ2-1	.	CASSPREGSDEQFF
TRBV30	TRBJ1-2	TRBD1	CAWSVFSGQVVGGYTF
TRBV6-6	TRBJ1-5	TRBD1	CASSYVTGGDQPQHF
TRBV20-1	TRBJ2-1	TRBD1	CSASQKVAGTADVKYNEQFF
TRBV27	TRBJ1-1	.	CASKRQLLNTEAFF
TRBV4-1	TRBJ2-1	TRBD2	CASSQAPPGAGGYNEQFF
TRBV28	TRBJ1-2	.	CAAGVVGGYTF
TRBV12-5	TRBJ1-6	TRBD1	CASAPGSGTGRTYNSPLHF
TRBV12-3/TRBV12-4	TRBJ1-2	TRBD1	CASSSTGVYGYTF
TRBV20-1	TRBJ2-1	TRBD2	CSASAWREANEQFF
TRBV11-2	TRBJ1-6	.	CASSPTAIYNSPLHF
TRBV11-3	TRBJ2-3	TRBD2	CASSFGGATDTQYF
TRBV21-1	TRBJ2-3	.	CASPIRGRGTDTQYF
TRBV24-1	TRBJ2-2	.	CATSQYQGTGELFF
TRBV11-2	TRBJ2-1	TRBD1	CASSRGQGFYNEQFF
TRBV2	TRBJ1-2	TRBD1	CASSYRDRANYGYTF
TRBV5-1	TRBJ2-1	.	CASSSISGDYNEQFF
TRBV25-1	TRBJ2-2	.	CASKQGMNTGELFF
TRBV30	TRBJ1-6	.	CACRGCREGNSPLHF
TRBV5-4	TRBJ1-1	.	CASSEGQRDAAFF
TRBV19	TRBJ1-1	.	CASSTAGRTEAFF
TRBV7-9	TRBJ1-1	.	CASSSAGGTEAFF
TRBV7-2	TRBJ1-1	.	CASSPPPGLGTEAFF
TRBV6-5	TRBJ1-2	.	CASSYSLRFLDGYTF
TRBV27	TRBJ1-1	TRBD1	CASSPAHRGRENTEAFF